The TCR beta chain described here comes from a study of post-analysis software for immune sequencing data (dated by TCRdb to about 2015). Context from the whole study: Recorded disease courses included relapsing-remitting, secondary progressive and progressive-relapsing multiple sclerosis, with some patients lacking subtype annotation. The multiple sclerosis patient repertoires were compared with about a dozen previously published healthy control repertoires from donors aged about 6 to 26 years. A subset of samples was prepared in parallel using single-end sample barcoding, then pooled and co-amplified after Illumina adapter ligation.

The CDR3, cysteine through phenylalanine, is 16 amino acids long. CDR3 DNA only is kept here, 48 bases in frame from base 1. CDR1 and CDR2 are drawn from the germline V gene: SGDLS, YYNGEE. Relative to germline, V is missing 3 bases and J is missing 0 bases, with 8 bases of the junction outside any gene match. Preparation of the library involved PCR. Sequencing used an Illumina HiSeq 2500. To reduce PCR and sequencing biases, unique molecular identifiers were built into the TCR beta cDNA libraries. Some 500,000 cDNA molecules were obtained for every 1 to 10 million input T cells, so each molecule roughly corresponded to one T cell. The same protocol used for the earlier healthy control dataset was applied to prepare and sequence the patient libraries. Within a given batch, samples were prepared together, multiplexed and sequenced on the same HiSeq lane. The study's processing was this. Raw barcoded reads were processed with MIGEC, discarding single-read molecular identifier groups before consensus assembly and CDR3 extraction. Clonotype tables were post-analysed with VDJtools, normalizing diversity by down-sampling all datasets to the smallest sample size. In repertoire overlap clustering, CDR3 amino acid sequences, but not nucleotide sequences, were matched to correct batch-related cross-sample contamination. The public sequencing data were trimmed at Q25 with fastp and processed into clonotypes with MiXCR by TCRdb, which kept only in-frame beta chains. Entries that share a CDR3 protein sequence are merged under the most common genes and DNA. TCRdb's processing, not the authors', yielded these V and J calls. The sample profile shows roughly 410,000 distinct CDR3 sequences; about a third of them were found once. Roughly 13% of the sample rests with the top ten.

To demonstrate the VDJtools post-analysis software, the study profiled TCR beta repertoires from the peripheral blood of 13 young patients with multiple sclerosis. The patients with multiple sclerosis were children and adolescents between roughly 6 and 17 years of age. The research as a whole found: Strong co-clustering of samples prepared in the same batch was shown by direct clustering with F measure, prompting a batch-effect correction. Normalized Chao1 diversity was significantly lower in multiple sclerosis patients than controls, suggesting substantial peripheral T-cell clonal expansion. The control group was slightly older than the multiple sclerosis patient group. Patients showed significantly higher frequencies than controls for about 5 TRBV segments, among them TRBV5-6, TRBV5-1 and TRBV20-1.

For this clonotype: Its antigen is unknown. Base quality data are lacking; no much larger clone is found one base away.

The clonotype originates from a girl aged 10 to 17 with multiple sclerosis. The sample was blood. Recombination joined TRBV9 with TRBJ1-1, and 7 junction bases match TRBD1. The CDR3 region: CASSAFRGTLNTEAFF. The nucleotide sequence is TGTGCCAGCAGCGCCTTCAGGGGGACCCTGAACACTGAAGCTTTCTTT.